This T cell receptor beta chain was captured in a study of T cell repertoires in cytomegalovirus infection. Study overall: Evidence of both CMV infection and a matching HLA type came from public TCR beta signatures. Overall study findings and caveats: HLA-C-restricted TCR beta clonotypes specific for CMV led the ex vivo response. Frequencies of public TCR beta families were cumulated, and this identified carriers of CMV plus the relevant HLA.

Trimming took 3 bases from V and 4 from J, leaving 10 bases between them. Germline values: CDR1 SGHVT, CDR2 SQSDAQ. The CDR3 runs to 13 residues. Via MiXCR, TCRdb re-called the reads, giving one row per CDR3 protein. Of around 630,000 distinct CDR3 sequences listed, more than 20% are singletons. About this clonotype: Its antigen is still unknown.

This chain connects TRBV7-4 to TRBJ2-7; D call uncertain. The source is a human donor in good health (CMV status not recorded). Some clones in this sample may be carry-over from other donors' samples. Input material: CD8+ T cells from PBMCs. The CDR3 nucleotides read TGTGCCAGCAGCTTCCCCCTGTCGTACGAGCAGTACTTC. This translates into CASSFPLSYEQYF.